The 19 T cell receptor beta chains in this list originate from one sample, sequenced in a study of CD8 T cells in Susac syndrome. RNA amounts of 0.5 to 1 ug underwent reverse transcription with random hexamers. One entry per CDR3 protein results from TCRdb running MiXCR on the immunoSEQ multiplex PCR reads. The sample contains about 150,000 distinct CDR3 sequences, about 94% of which appear only once. Sequencing used CD8+ T cells from PBMCs. The receptors stem from a human donor with multiple sclerosis.

This clonotype appeared once. J is TRBJ2-7 and V is TRBV30; the match to TRBD1 covers 10 bases. Germline assignment: CDR1 GTSNPN and CDR2 SVGIG (reference sequence). This CDR3 is built from 14 residues. The V segment lost 2 bases and the J segment 4 bases; nucleotides outside the gene matches: 5. The CDR3 protein is CAWSPGTGAYEQYF. The CDR3 region has the DNA TGTGCCTGGAGTCCCGGGACAGGGGCTTACGAGCAGTACTTC.

V is TRBV4-1 and J is TRBJ1-6; D is unclear. The CDR3 is 16 amino acids. From germline, CDR1 is MGHRA and CDR2 YSYEKL. Trimming took 4 bases from V and 5 from J, leaving 15 bases between them. CDR3 in amino acids: CASSPGPERNNSPLHF. In nucleotides, the CDR3 is TGCGCCAGCAGCCCCGGTCCGGAGCGGAATAATTCACCCCTCCACTTT.

The J gene is TRBJ2-7, the V gene TRBV7-9; a possible D gene is TRBD2 (7 bases). The ends were cut back, 5 bases at V and 3 bases at J, with 26 bases in the middle. Germline V gives CDR1 SEHNR, CDR2 FQNEAQ (reference sequence). CDR3 length equals 18 residues. DNA for the CDR3: TGTGCCAGCAGCCCCCCGGTTACGGGGGGCCCTGAGGGCTACGAGCAGTACTTC. Amino acids: CASSPPVTGGPEGYEQYF.

This clonotype showed up just once. This sequence joins TRBV20-1 and TRBJ1-5, with D maybe TRBD1 (5 bases). Trimming took 4 bases from V and 6 from J, leaving 13 bases between them. The CDR3 is 13 residues long. CDR1 DFQATT and CDR2 SNEGSKA come from the germline V gene (reference sequence). CDR3 sequence: CSATRAGFQPQHF. In DNA, the CDR3 is TGCAGTGCTACCAGGGCAGGGTTTCAGCCCCAGCATTTT.

The rearrangement joins TRBV20-1 to TRBJ2-2, with 8 bases matching TRBD2. The CDR3 is 13 residues long. Germline V CDR1 and CDR2: DFQATT, SNEGSKA (reference sequence). Trimming at V came to 3 bases and at J to 6 bases, leaving 3 bases not matched to a gene. CDR3 amino acids: CSASGLAAGELFF. CDR3 bases: TGCAGTGCTAGTGGACTAGCTGCCGGGGAGCTGTTTTTT.

This chain links TRBV4-1 with TRBJ1-2, with D perhaps TRBD1 (5 bases). The CDR3 has 15 amino acids. The V gene lost 1 base and the J gene lost 2 bases, with 11 bases spanning the gap. Germline CDR1 MGHRA, CDR2 YSYEKL. The CDR3 DNA follows: TGCGCCAGCAGCCAAGGATGGGGGAACAACTATGGCTACACCTTC. Translating gives CASSQGWGNNYGYTF.

The CDR3 is CSAEAMDTEAFF. CDR3 nucleotides: TGCAGTGCTGAAGCGATGGACACTGAAGCTTTCTTT. The gene calls are TRBV20-1 and TRBJ1-1, with D unclear. Germline CDR1 DFQATT, CDR2 SNEGSKA (reference sequence). The CDR3 consists of 12 residues. Trimming cost V 5 bases and J 3 bases, with 10 bases left between them.

The chain has TRBV6-2 or TRBV6-3 and TRBJ2-2, with 8 positions matching TRBD1. V gave up 8 bases and J gave up 5 bases; unmatched junction bases: 7. Germline values: CDR1 MNHEY, CDR2 SVGEGT. The CDR3 sequence is 14 residues long. The CDR3 here is CASGTGRETGELFF. In DNA form, the CDR3 reads TGTGCCAGCGGGACAGGACGTGAGACCGGGGAGCTGTTTTTT.

This chain links TRBV12-5 with TRBJ1-2; D unresolved. This CDR3 is 15 amino acids long. V dropped 2 bases and J dropped 8 bases, with 18 bases sitting between them. Germline assignment: CDR1 LGHNT and CDR2 FRNRAP. CDR3 sequence (DNA): TGTGCTAGTGGTTTGACCCGGGCTCTTCCGGAGGGCTACACCTTC. Its translation is CASGLTRALPEGYTF.

The V and J genes are TRBV14 and TRBJ1-2, with D possibly TRBD1 on 5 matching bases. V was shortened by 1 base and J by 8 bases, with 14 bases between the two germline ends. Germline CDR1 reads SGHDN; CDR2 reads FVKESK. This CDR3 comprises 14 residues. CDR3 DNA sequence: TGTGCCAGCAGCCAAGTCAGGGATAGGACGGGCTACACCTTC. The encoded protein is CASSQVRDRTGYTF.

This chain connects TRBV19 to TRBJ1-1, with 9 bases identical to TRBD1. Germline V gene data show CDR1 as LNHDA and CDR2 as SQIVND (reference sequence). The CDR3 sequence is 14 residues long. The trim removed 6 bases at V and 6 bases at J, leaving 8 bases unmatched. As DNA, the CDR3 is TGTGCCAGTAGCCGGGACAGGGAGGGAGCTGAAGCTTTCTTT. The encoded protein is CASSRDREGAEAFF.

The chain has TRBV29-1 and TRBJ2-2; D perhaps matches TRBD1 (6 bases). V was cut by 2 bases and J by 5 bases, with 15 bases left in between. The V gene's germline CDR1 is SQVTM and CDR2 ANQGSEA. This CDR3 spans 15 amino acids. The CDR3 nucleotides are TGCAGCGTTGAACTAGGGGGTGTAAGGACCGGGGAGCTGTTTTTT. Protein sequence: CSVELGGVRTGELFF.

The chain joins TRBV2 to TRBJ2-1; 10 bases line up with TRBD2. Germline V gene data show CDR1 as SNHLY and CDR2 as FYNNEI. The length of the CDR3 is 15 residues. V gave up 6 bases and J gave up 4 bases; unmatched junction bases: 6. CDR3 DNA: TGTGCCAGCAGGGCTAGCGGGGGTGTATACAATGAGCAGTTCTTC. Translating gives CASRASGGVYNEQFF.

V and J are TRBV27 and TRBJ1-1, with a tentative D call TRBD1 (5 bases). The germline gives CDR1 MNHEY, CDR2 SMNVEV (reference sequence). The CDR3 contains 13 residues. Trimming took 5 bases from V and 7 from J, leaving 14 bases between them. Written as DNA, the CDR3 is TGTGCCAGCAGTCCCGGGGGGAGCGATGAAGCTTTCTTT. This gives the protein CASSPGGSDEAFF.

The gene calls are TRBV20-1 and TRBJ2-5; D remains ambiguous. The CDR3 is 15 residues long. The ends were cut back, 5 bases at V and 1 base at J, with 17 bases in the middle. Germline V CDR1 and CDR2: DFQATT, SNEGSKA (reference sequence). Written as DNA, the CDR3 is TGCAGTGCTTCACCTTGGCCGCGTTCCCAAGAGACCCAGTACTTC. This encodes CSASPWPRSQETQYF.

The chain recombines TRBV25-1 with TRBJ1-1, with a weak D call TRBD1 (5 bases). The CDR3 runs to 12 residues. The V gene lost 4 bases and the J gene lost 7 bases, with 10 bases spanning the gap. CDR1 is MGHDK and CDR2 is SYGVNS in the germline V gene. The DNA for the CDR3 is TGTGCCAGCAGTGTAGGGGAAATTGAAGCTTTCTTT. Amino acids: CASSVGEIEAFF.

This rearrangement joins TRBV9 to TRBJ2-7; TRBD1 matches at 9 bases. Germline CDR1 is SGDLS and CDR2 is YYNGEE. This CDR3 is built from 14 residues. The V and J ends lost 4 bases and 4 bases, in that order; junction bases with no gene match: 6. The CDR3 spells CASSPGGQGYEQYF. For the CDR3, the DNA is TGTGCCAGCAGCCCCGGGGGACAGGGTTACGAGCAGTACTTC.

The V call is TRBV6-2 or TRBV6-3, the J call TRBJ2-6; D gene ambiguous. This CDR3 is 16 amino acids long. CDR1 is MNHEY and CDR2 is SVGEGT in the germline V gene. Trimming cost V 1 base and J 0 bases, with 7 bases left between them. The CDR3 region has the DNA TGTGCCAGCAGTTACTATGTTGGCTCTGGGGCCAACGTCCTGACTTTC. Protein: CASSYYVGSGANVLTF.

This sequence joins TRBV12-5 and TRBJ1-5; 10 bases map to TRBD1. The CDR3 has 15 residues. J gave up 3 bases and V 1 base, and 0 bases lay outside the gene matches. The V gene's germline CDR1 is LGHNT and CDR2 FRNRAP. The CDR3 DNA is TGTGCTAGTGGTTTGGGACAGGGGGCCAATCAGCCCCAGCATTTT. Amino acids: CASGLGQGANQPQHF.